The 8 T cell receptor beta chains below were found in one sample sequenced in a study of T cell clonality in common variable immunodeficiency. Study-wide results and caveats: Reportedly, TCR beta sequences from common variable immunodeficiency showed fewer deletions and N-nucleotide insertions.

These TCRs' antigens remain unknown. Data came from immunoSEQ multiplex PCR; TCRdb stores just in-frame clones and leaves some out. The repertoire has just over 20,000 clones, none seen only once; the ten largest take around 2.4%. The sequencing sample was made of peripheral blood mononuclear cells. The receptors originated from a human donor with common variable immunodeficiency.

This clone was found many times. The DNA ends 3 residues before the CDR3 does, and the rest of the CDR3 is filled in from the germline J gene. The chain carries TRBV27 and TRBJ1-6; D is possibly TRBD1 (6 bases). The CDR3 spans 14 residues. Germline CDR1 and CDR2: MNHEY and SMNVEV (reference sequence). V was trimmed by 5 bases and J by 7 bases, leaving 12 bases between them. The sequenced CDR3 bases are TGTGCCAGCAGTGTGATAGGGGGAAATTCACCC. Protein product: CASSVIGGNSP. In full, the CDR3 reads CASSVIGGNSPLHF.

This clone was observed at least ten times. The read comes to an end 3 residues before the CDR3 does, leaving the germline J gene to fill in the end. This sequence joins TRBV4-1 and TRBJ2-4; possible D gene TRBD1, 6 bases. V was shortened by 2 bases and J by 2 bases, with 13 bases between the two germline ends. Germline V gives CDR1 MGHRA, CDR2 YSYEKL. This CDR3 has 16 residues. The CDR3 protein is CASSQPKDSPKNIQYF. The sequenced part of the CDR3 DNA is TGCGCCAGCAGCCAACCCAAGGACAGTCCCAAAAACATT.

The sample holds many counts of this clone. Read data end 3 residues before the CDR3 end; the end is taken from the germline J gene. J is TRBJ2-1 and V is TRBV30; tentative D call: TRBD1 (5 bases). The CDR3 spans 14 residues. Trimming removed 6 bases from V and 2 bases from J, with 14 bases in between. From germline, CDR1 is GTSNPN and CDR2 SVGIG (reference sequence). The chain's CDR3 is CACGPQGTYNEQFF. The DNA read from the CDR3 is TGTGCCTGCGGCCCGCAGGGTACCTACAATGAG.

This clone came up many times. The CDR3 extends 3 residues past the end of the read, so its final part is completed from the germline J gene. V and J are TRBV20-1 and TRBJ2-3; 8 bases align to TRBD2. Germline CDR1 is DFQATT and CDR2 is SNEGSKA (reference sequence). V shed 6 bases and J 2 bases; nucleotides not matched to a gene: 10. The CDR3 length is 15 residues. Partial CDR3 DNA: TGCAGTGCACTAACGCGGGGGGACAACACAGATACG. Residues: CSALTRGDNTDT. The full-length CDR3 reads as CSALTRGDNTDTQYF.

Many counts were recorded for this clone. The DNA ends 3 residues before the CDR3 does, and the rest of the CDR3 is filled in from the germline J gene. The chain is built from TRBV7-9 and TRBJ1-5; D call uncertain. Germline V lookup: CDR1 SEHNR, CDR2 FQNEAQ (reference sequence). V lost 1 base, J lost 6 bases, and 10 bases lay in between. This CDR3 is built from 14 residues. CDR3 sequence reads: CASSLGGGFQPQHF. Partial CDR3 DNA: TGTGCCAGCAGCTTAGGAGGAGGGTTTCAGCCC. Using reference TRBV7-9 and TRBJ1-5 for the parts outside the CDR3, the full variable domain is DTGVSQNPRHKITKRGQNVTFRCDPISEHNRLYWYRQTLGQGPEFLTYFQNEAQLEKSRLLSDRFSAERPKGSFSTLEIQRTEQGDSAMYLCASSLGGGFQPQHFGDGTRLSIL.

This clone has at least ten counts. The CDR3 DNA, read in part, is TGTGCCAGCAGGAGGACAGCGAATCAGCCC. Translated: CASRRTANQP. The full CDR3 reads CASRRTANQPQHF. The rearrangement links TRBV6-2 or TRBV6-3 to TRBJ1-5; D may be TRBD1 (6 bases). The read is 3 residues too short to cover the CDR3 end, so that end is filled in from the germline J gene. The length of the CDR3 is 13 residues. Germline CDR1 and CDR2: MNHEY and SVGEGT. Deletions cut 6 bases from V and 4 bases from J, with 10 bases between.

Concerning this clone itself: Read coverage stops 3 residues before the CDR3 terminus; the germline J gene supplies the remainder. This chain links TRBV5-1 with TRBJ2-7; the D is unclear. CDR3 length: 14 amino acids. The germline CDR1 and CDR2 sequences are SGHRS and YFSETQ. V was clipped by 0 bases and J by 4 bases, with 11 bases between them. Incomplete CDR3 DNA: TGCGCCAGCAGCTTGGCTCCCCGCTATTACGAG. This codes for CASSLAPRYYE. In full, the CDR3 is CASSLAPRYYEQYF. Together with reference TRBV5-1 and TRBJ2-7, the CDR3 gives the full variable domain: KAGVTQTPRYLIKTRGQQVTLSCSPISGHRSVSWYQQTPGQGLQFLFEYFSETQRNKGNFPGRFSGRQFSNSRSEMNVSTLELGDSALYLCASSLAPRYYEQYFGPGTRLTVT.

This clone was seen at least ten times. The CDR3 end falls 3 residues outside the read, so it is completed with the germline J gene. The chain joins TRBV5-1 to TRBJ2-4; 8 bases fit TRBD2. CDR3 size: 15 residues. Trimming took 5 bases from V and 2 from J; bases not matched to a gene: 6. Germline V gene lookup returns CDR1 SGHRS and CDR2 YFSETQ. Incomplete CDR3 DNA: TGCGCCAGCAGACCGGGCGGGGGGTCCAAAAACATT. Its translation is CASRPGGGSKNI. The CDR3 in full is CASRPGGGSKNIQYF.